This T cell receptor beta chain is drawn from a study of control samples from healthy donors and cancer patients. Only in-frame clones appear in the TCRdb table, and some are missing; sequencing was by immunoSEQ multiplex PCR. Of 120,000 or so clones in the sample, roughly 88% are singletons; the top ten hold about 3.9%. The CDR3 extends over 15 amino acids. In germline, CDR1 is MNHEY, CDR2 SVGEGT. The V end lost 6 bases, the J end lost 3 bases, and 15 bases lay between the germline ends. The sequence was obtained from a woman aged 60-70 years with lung cancer. Sequencing was performed on PBMCs. This chain uses TRBV6-2 or TRBV6-3 with TRBJ2-1, with a tentative D call TRBD2 (7 bases). The DNA for the CDR3 is TGTGCCAGCAGCTTCCACGGGGGGCTCTACAATGAGCAGTTCTTC. The encoded protein is CASSFHGGLYNEQFF.